This T cell receptor (beta chain) was obtained from a study of blood T cell repertoires in COVID-19 (dated by TCRdb to 2018 to 2021). Notes on the research overall: Samples covering the acute and convalescent phases of COVID-19 were provided by collaborators in the United States, Italy and Spain. The material from the prospective study consisted of cDNA or gDNA derived from T cells, B-cell-depleted T cells, or PBMCs. Deeply sampled blood TCRbeta repertoires from subjects exposed to, actively infected with, or recovered from COVID-19 were included in the dataset. A freely available public database, intended as a resource for researchers studying the immune response to SARS-CoV-2, is where the repertoires were released. The samples were drawn from the first 160 participants of the ongoing ImmuneRACE study and from 950 to 1,500 subjects provided by 6 global collaborators. A de-identified subject ID, COVID-19 status, age in years and sex were almost always included in the sample metadata. Where HLA class I and class II types were available, the types were taken from metadata supplied by the sample provider, not from assay-based typing.

Remarks on this clone: There is no known antigen for this receptor. Base qualities were left out, and no much larger clone turns up one base away.

In the prospective study, participants were roughly 18 to 100 years old, resided in fewer than 25 geographic areas of the United States, and were enrolled through a virtual design. To assign participants to cohorts, the prospective study relied on clinical history that participants themselves reported in a screening survey and a study questionnaire. ImmuneRACE Cohort 3 recovered participants were defined by two consecutive negative NP/OP PCR tests, healthcare professional clearance, or symptom resolution. Mobile phlebotomists in the prospective study collected whole blood, serum and a nasopharyngeal or oropharyngeal swab from every participant. Additional blood draws and questionnaires over an approximately two-month period could optionally be provided by prospective study participants. Before DNA extraction, prospective study blood samples were shipped either frozen or at room temperature. General study outcomes and caveats: How much clinical and demographic metadata was included differed by source and by participant, and the metadata was provided uncurated.

V has 5 bases trimmed and J has 2 bases trimmed; junction bases matching no gene number 4. From a lookup of the germline V gene, CDR1 and CDR2 are SGHNT and YENEEA. Inclusive of the bounding cysteine and phenylalanine, the CDR3 is 14 residues long. Left in the record is the CDR3 DNA by itself, 42 bases read in frame from the first base. TCRbeta CDR3 regions were amplified from genomic DNA by means of the immunoSEQ Assay, a bias-controlled multiplex PCR. As for the original processing: Nucleated cell counts per sample were estimated from amplification of reference gene primers within the assay. To quantify the absolute abundance of each unique TCRbeta CDR3 rearrangement, sequence reads were collapsed and filtered. For each sample, productive Simpson clonality was calculated by taking the square root of Simpson's diversity index across productive rearrangements. TCRdb mirrors the immuneACCESS table, restricted to in-frame sequences. Some clones are absent from its copies; in checked studies, under half trace to an unresolved V gene, and the reason for the others is unknown. V, J and clone size were drawn from that table, and D and trimming were deduced from the DNA. Within this sample are 200,000 to 250,000 clones, with 84% of them counted one time only. Approximately 6.2% of the sample belongs to the ten largest clones.

The chain is made from TRBV11-3 and TRBJ2-3; 7 bases in the junction line up with TRBD2. This receptor was identified in a woman aged 40-49 years who had recovered from COVID-19. Sequencing input: PBMCs or T cells enriched from blood (not recorded which). CDR3 sequence: CASSPRDYTDTQYF. The nucleotide sequence reads TGTGCCAGCAGCCCTCGGGACTACACAGATACGCAGTATTTT. Full variable domain (CDR3 extended with the reference TRBV11-3 and TRBJ2-3 proteins): EAGVVQSPRYKIIEKKQPVAFWCNPISGHNTLYWYLQNLGQGPELLIRYENEEAVDDSQLPKDRFSAERLKGVDSTLKIQPAELGDSAVYLCASSPRDYTDTQYFGPGTRLTVL.